What follows are 13 T cell receptor beta chains derived from one specimen sequenced in a study of blood T cell repertoires in COVID-19 (dated by TCRdb to the early 2020s). Library method: the immunoSEQ multiplex PCR assay. TCRdb carries this immuneACCESS record with in-frame sequences only. Its versions omit some clonotypes, under half of them owing to an unresolved V gene in the studies checked, with the rest unexplained. A total of a few hundred thousand clones appear in this sample, 70% to 90% of them only once. The ten largest clones represent 11% of the sample. The material sequenced was peripheral blood. These TCRs come from a woman between 70 and 85 years old with acute or convalescent COVID-19.

CDR3 sequence (DNA): TGCAGCGTTTTAAGGGGAACGTCTGGAAACACCATATATTTT. Its protein product is CSVLRGTSGNTIYF. The J gene is TRBJ1-3, the V gene TRBV29-1; D may be TRBD1 (5 bases). The CDR3 loop spans 14 amino acids. V was trimmed by 5 bases and J by 1 base, leaving 12 bases between them. CDR1 and CDR2 from the germline V gene are SQVTM and ANQGSEA.

This sequence joins TRBV19 and TRBJ2-1, with 7 nucleotides matching TRBD1. This CDR3 has 17 amino acids. With 4 bases clipped from V and 0 bases from J, the junction kept 9 bases outside the gene matches. Per the germline V gene, CDR1 is LNHDA and CDR2 is SQIVND (reference sequence). CDR3 DNA: TGTGCCAGTAGTAGACTACTCGGGGACAGCTCCTACAATGAGCAGTTCTTC. This encodes CASSRLLGDSSYNEQFF.

V and J are TRBV3-1 (or the pseudogene TRBV3-2) and TRBJ1-1; a weak D match, TRBD1 (6 bases). The V and J ends lost 6 bases and 9 bases respectively, with 14 bases between them. This CDR3 contains 12 residues. The V gene's germline CDR1 is LGHDT and CDR2 YNNKEL (reference sequence). The CDR3 loop is CASRQTGHQAFF. The CDR3 DNA reads TGTGCCAGCAGACAGACAGGTCACCAAGCTTTCTTT.

The CDR3 nucleotides read TGTGCCAGCAGCAAGCAGGGGTCCAATCAGCCCCAGCATTTT. Translating it yields CASSKQGSNQPQHF. The chain joins TRBV7-9 to TRBJ1-5, with a weak D call TRBD1 (6 bases). This CDR3 comprises 14 residues. Germline CDR1 SEHNR, CDR2 FQNEAQ (reference sequence). The V end lost 5 bases, the J end lost 3 bases, and 11 bases lay between the germline ends.

The chain links TRBV21-1 to TRBJ2-4; the table calls TRBD1, which could not be checked here. TRBV21-1 is reported as a pseudogene. The CDR3 sequence is 17 residues long. CDR3: CATSGRGAVGAKNIQYF. In DNA, the CDR3 is TGTGCCACCTCGGGCAGGGGAGCGGTCGGAGCCAAAAACATTCAGTACTTC.

The chain employs TRBV3-1 (or the pseudogene TRBV3-2) and TRBJ1-5; D is possibly TRBD1 (6 bases). Trimming left V 3 bases short and J 7 bases short, with 13 bases between. From germline, CDR1 is LGHDT and CDR2 YNNKEL (reference sequence). The length of the CDR3 is 14 residues. CDR3 nucleotide sequence: TGTGCCAGCAGCCAGTCGGGGGGGCAACAGCCCCAGCATTTT. This encodes CASSQSGGQQPQHF.

Remarks on this clone: The sample carries other DNA sequences with the same CDR3. The CDR3 DNA reads TGTGCCAGCAGCCCAGGGGGGAGGTCTGAAGCTTTCTTT. Translation gives CASSPGGRSEAFF. This chain links TRBV3-1 (or the pseudogene TRBV3-2) with TRBJ1-1, with TRBD1 identical over 7 bases. Germline values: CDR1 LGHDT, CDR2 YNNKEL (reference sequence). The CDR3 is made up of 13 amino acids. Losses at the gene ends were 4 bases for V and 6 bases for J; bases not matched to a gene: 5.

The rearrangement joins TRBV28 to TRBJ1-2, with TRBD1 matching over 8 bases. This CDR3 contains 14 residues. The V gene's germline CDR1 is MDHEN and CDR2 SYDVKM. V was clipped by 6 bases and J by 1 base; unmatched bases: 4. CDR3 in amino acids: CASRQGVNNYGYTF. The DNA of the CDR3 is TGTGCCAGCAGACAGGGGGTTAATAACTATGGCTACACCTTC.

This sequence joins TRBV30 and TRBJ1-2; D is perhaps TRBD1 (5 bases). This CDR3 region has 12 residues. The germline V gene has CDR1 GTSNPN and CDR2 SVGIG (reference sequence). Trimming removed 5 bases from V and 1 base from J, with 8 bases in between. CDR3 DNA: TGTGCCTGGGAGGGGCTTAACTATGGCTACACCTTC. Protein: CAWEGLNYGYTF. Full variable domain (outside the CDR3, taken from reference TRBV30 and TRBJ1-2): SQTIHQWPATLVQPVGSPLSLECTVEGTSNPNLYWYRQAAGRGLQLLFYSVGIGQISSEVPQNLSASRPQDRQFILSSKKLLLSDSGFYLCAWEGLNYGYTFGSGTRLTVV.

This chain links TRBV10-3 with TRBJ2-1; 9 nucleotides line up with TRBD2. Losses at the gene ends were 5 bases for V and 10 bases for J; bases not matched to a gene: 15. This CDR3 region has 16 residues. CDR1 ENHRY and CDR2 SYGVKD come from the germline V gene. CDR3 in amino acids: CAISTGSGTSTQEQFF. The CDR3 DNA is TGTGCCATCAGTACCGGTTCCGGGACTAGCACCCAAGAGCAGTTCTTC.

The chain joins TRBV5-6 to TRBJ2-5; tentatively, D is TRBD2 (5 bases). The CDR3 is 17 residues long. V shed 4 bases and J shed 2 bases, with 21 bases lying between them. CDR1 and CDR2 from the germline V gene are SGHDT and YYEEEE. The chain's CDR3 is CASSRTLLSSGQETQYF. The CDR3 DNA sequence: TGTGCCAGCAGCCGTACCCTACTATCGAGCGGTCAAGAGACCCAGTACTTC. The entire variable domain, with the rest obtained from reference TRBV5-6 and TRBJ2-5, is as follows: DAGVTQSPTHLIKTRGQQVTLRCSPKSGHDTVSWYQQALGQGPQFIFQYYEEEERQRGNFPDRFSGHQFPNYSSELNVNALLLGDSALYLCASSRTLLSSGQETQYFGPGTRLLVL.

This clone was seen a handful of times. The rearrangement joins TRBV3-1 (or the pseudogene TRBV3-2) to TRBJ2-5; D is unresolved. The CDR3 sequence is 11 residues long. Trimming removed 1 base from V and 9 bases from J, with 6 bases in between. Per germline, CDR1 LGHDT and CDR2 YNNKEL (reference sequence). CDR3 DNA: TGTGCCAGCAGCCAAGGTTCGGCCCAGTACTTC. Translated: CASSQGSAQYF.

The chain recombines TRBV5-1 with TRBJ1-3; 8 bases match TRBD1. Germline CDR1 SGHRS, CDR2 YFSETQ. Trimming at V came to 4 bases and at J to 5 bases, leaving 8 bases not matched to a gene. The CDR3 is 15 amino acids. The CDR3 bases are TGCGCCAGCAGCCCCCGACAGGGGTGGAGAAACACCATATATTTT. Translating gives CASSPRQGWRNTIYF.